This TCR beta chain was retrieved from a study of blood T cell repertoires in COVID-19. CDR3 length equals 18 residues. The assay was immunoSEQ multiplex PCR, and TCRdb's table has in-frame clones only and misses some. The sample includes 200,000 to 250,000 clones, more than 80% of them seen just once. The source material was PBMCs or T cells enriched from blood (not recorded which). The J gene is TRBJ1-6, the V gene TRBV21-1. TRBV21-1 is deemed a pseudogene. This TCR came from a man in his forties who had recovered from COVID-19. The CDR3 spells CASSKFVLRSSYNSPLHF. In DNA, the CDR3 is TGTGCCAGCAGCAAATTCGTTTTAAGGAGCTCCTATAATTCACCCCTCCACTTT.